The subject of this entry is one TCR beta chain. CDR3 length equals 15 residues. Germline V lookup: CDR1 MNHEY, CDR2 SVGEGT. Time point specified: before trial treatment. These data originate in a study of low-dose radiotherapy and immunotherapy resistance in tumors. TRAV- and TRBV-specific primers, spanning alpha and beta chains, primed first-strand cDNA. For amplifying TCRs, the PCR ran for around 20 cycles with Phusion, which was used together with a constant-region primer and the adapter on the V primers. TCRdb reanalysed the reads using MiXCR and keeps one entry per CDR3 protein. Of around 64,000 distinct CDR3 sequences detected, about 25% appear once; the ten largest clones hold 5.5% to 8.5%.

V gene TRBV6-2 or TRBV6-3 combines with J gene TRBJ2-5, with a weak D call TRBD1 (5 bases). The better agreement between TRBJ2-7 and the DNA end casts doubt on the J call. The input for sequencing was PBMCs, taken before treatment. The sequence was collected from a male donor with rectosigmoid adenocarcinoma. CDR3 sequence reads: CASSYDRLPAYEQYF. CDR3 bases: TGTGCCAGCAGTTACGACAGATTACCCGCCTACGAGCAGTACTTC.